The present TCR beta chain was sequenced within a study of T cell responses to AZD1222 COVID-19 vaccine. The CDR3 covers 16 residues. Germline loops: CDR1 SGHDT, CDR2 YYEEEE. The ends were cut back, 0 bases at V and 9 bases at J, with 16 bases in the middle. Data came from immunoSEQ multiplex PCR; TCRdb stores just in-frame clones and leaves some out. Among 120,000 to 150,000 clones listed, more than 70% were seen once. The sample was peripheral blood, taken on day 0 of AZD1222 vaccination. The V gene is TRBV5-6, the J gene TRBJ1-6, with D unclear. The TCR was taken from an adult in good health. CDR3 coding DNA: TGTGCCAGCAGCTTGGGGCGGGGATTGGGCCTTTCACCCCTCCACTTT. It specifies CASSLGRGLGLSPLHF.